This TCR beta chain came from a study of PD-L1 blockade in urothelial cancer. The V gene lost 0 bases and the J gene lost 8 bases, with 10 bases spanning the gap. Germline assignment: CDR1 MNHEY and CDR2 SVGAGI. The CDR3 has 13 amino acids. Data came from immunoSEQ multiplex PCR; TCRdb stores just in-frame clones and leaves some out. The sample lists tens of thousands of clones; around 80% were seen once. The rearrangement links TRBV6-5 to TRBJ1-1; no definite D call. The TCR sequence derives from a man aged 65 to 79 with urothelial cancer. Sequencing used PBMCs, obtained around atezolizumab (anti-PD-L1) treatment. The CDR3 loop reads CASSYSKGVEAFF. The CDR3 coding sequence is TGTGCCAGCAGTTACTCGAAAGGAGTAGAAGCTTTCTTT.